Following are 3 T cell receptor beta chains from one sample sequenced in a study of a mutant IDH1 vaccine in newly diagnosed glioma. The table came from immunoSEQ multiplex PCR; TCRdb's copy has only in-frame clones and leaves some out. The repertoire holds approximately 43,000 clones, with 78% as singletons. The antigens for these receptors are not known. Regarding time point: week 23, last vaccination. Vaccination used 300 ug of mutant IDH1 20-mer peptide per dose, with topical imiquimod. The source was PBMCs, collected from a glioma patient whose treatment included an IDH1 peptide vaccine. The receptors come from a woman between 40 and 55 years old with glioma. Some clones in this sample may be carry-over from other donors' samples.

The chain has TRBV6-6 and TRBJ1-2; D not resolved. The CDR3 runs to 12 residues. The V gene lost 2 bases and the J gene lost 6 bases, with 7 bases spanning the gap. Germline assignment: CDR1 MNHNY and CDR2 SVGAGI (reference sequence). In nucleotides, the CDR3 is TGTGCCAGCAGTTACAACGGAGATGGCTACACCTTC. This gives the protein CASSYNGDGYTF.

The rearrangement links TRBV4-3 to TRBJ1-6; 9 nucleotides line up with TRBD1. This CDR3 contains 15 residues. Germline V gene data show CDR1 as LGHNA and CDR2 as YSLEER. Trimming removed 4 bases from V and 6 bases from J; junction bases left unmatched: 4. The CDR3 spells CASSLDRGPNSPLHF. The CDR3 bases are TGCGCCAGCAGCCTGGACAGGGGACCTAATTCACCCCTCCACTTT.

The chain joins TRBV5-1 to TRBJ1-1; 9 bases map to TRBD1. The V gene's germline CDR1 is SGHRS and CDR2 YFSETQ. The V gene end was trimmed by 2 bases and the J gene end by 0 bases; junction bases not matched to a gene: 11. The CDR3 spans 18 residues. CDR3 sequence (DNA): TGCGCCAGCAGCTTTGGAGGACAGGGGAGGGTCATGAACACTGAAGCTTTCTTT. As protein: CASSFGGQGRVMNTEAFF.